Below, 29 T cell receptor beta chains from the same sample are listed, as sequenced in a study of blood T cell repertoires in COVID-19. Clones were sequenced by immunoSEQ multiplex PCR, and TCRdb holds only the in-frame ones, with some missing. The sample gives 130,000 to 150,000 clones, 80% to 90% of which show up once; 5.5% to 8% is in the top ten. Source material: peripheral blood. These receptors were obtained from a woman aged 50 to 60 in a cohort sampled during active or convalescent COVID-19.

V usage is TRBV5-1 and J usage is TRBJ1-5; no reliable D call. Germline V CDR1 and CDR2: SGHRS, YFSETQ. The CDR3 is made up of 14 amino acids. The ends were cut back, 3 bases at V and 4 bases at J, with 11 bases in the middle. The DNA of the CDR3 is TGCGCCAGCAGCTCGGGAGACCTTAATCAGCCCCAGCATTTT. Its translation: CASSSGDLNQPQHF.

The chain joins TRBV2 to TRBJ1-3; tentatively, D is TRBD1 (5 bases). Trimming shortened V by 5 bases and J by 3 bases, and 17 bases separated the two germline ends. The V gene's germline CDR1 is SNHLY and CDR2 FYNNEI. The length of the CDR3 is 16 residues. DNA for the CDR3: TGTGCCAGCAGTCGCGACAGAGGTGGCTTTGGAAACACCATATATTTT. Its translation is CASSRDRGGFGNTIYF. Based on the CDR3 plus reference TRBV2 and TRBJ1-3, the full variable domain is EPEVTQTPSHQVTQMGQEVILRCVPISNHLYFYWYRQILGQKVEFLVSFYNNEISEKSEIFDDQFSVERPDGSNFTLKIRSTKLEDSAMYFCASSRDRGGFGNTIYFGEGSWLTVV.

The J gene is TRBJ2-2, the V gene TRBV4-3; D remains unclear. CDR3 length: 15 amino acids. Germline CDR1 reads LGHNA; CDR2 reads YSLEER. V shed 1 base and J shed 0 bases, with 6 bases lying between them. In DNA form, the CDR3 reads TGCGCCAGCAGCCAAGTCGGAGCGAACACCGGGGAGCTGTTTTTT. This codes for CASSQVGANTGELFF.

The chain joins TRBV7-2 to TRBJ1-6; perhaps TRBD1 as D (6 bases). The CDR3 has 14 amino acids. Trimming left V 6 bases short and J 7 bases short, with 13 bases between. Germline CDR1 reads SGHTA; CDR2 reads FQGNSA. The CDR3 DNA is TGTGCCAGCAGGCCAGGACAGACCAATTCACCCCTCCACTTT. This encodes CASRPGQTNSPLHF.

The V gene is TRBV29-1, the J gene TRBJ2-1; TRBD1 matches 8 bases. Germline trimming cut 4 bases from V and 7 bases from J; bases unmatched to any gene: 12. CDR3 length: 15 residues. CDR1 is SQVTM, CDR2 ANQGSEA, per germline. The CDR3 sequence: CSVAYTGQVDNEQFF. In DNA, the CDR3 is TGCAGCGTTGCCTATACGGGACAGGTCGATAATGAGCAGTTCTTC.

V usage is TRBV3-1 (or the pseudogene TRBV3-2) and J usage is TRBJ1-2; D unclear. Between the trimmed V and J ends, which lost 4 bases and 5 bases, there was a span of 8 bases. The CDR3 is made up of 12 amino acids. Germline V gene lookup returns CDR1 LGHDT and CDR2 YNNKEL (reference sequence). In DNA form, the CDR3 reads TGTGCCAGCAGCCTAGCAGAGTATGGCTACACCTTC. Encoded protein: CASSLAEYGYTF.

This sequence joins TRBV5-1 and TRBJ1-1; TRBD1 agrees at 8 bases. Per the germline V gene, CDR1 is SGHRS and CDR2 is YFSETQ. Trimming took 2 bases from V and 5 from J; bases not matched to a gene: 8. The CDR3 runs to 15 residues. The CDR3 reads CASSFSTGEKTEAFF. The CDR3 nucleotides read TGCGCCAGCAGCTTCTCGACAGGGGAGAAGACTGAAGCTTTCTTT.

This clone was picked up one time. CDR3 sequence reads: CATLSLSAFF. The CDR3 DNA is TGTGCCACCCTATCTCTGAGCGCTTTCTTT. The chain carries TRBV6-5 and TRBJ1-1, with D unresolved. The germline V and J ends were trimmed by 10 bases and 11 bases, with 14 bases remaining between them. This CDR3 comprises 10 residues. Germline CDR1 reads MNHEY; CDR2 reads SVGAGI.

This sequence joins TRBV9 and TRBJ2-2, with 10 bases aligning to TRBD2. Germline V gene sequence: CDR1 SGDLS, CDR2 YYNGEE. With V trimmed by 0 bases and J by 3 bases, 11 bases remained unmatched. The CDR3 is 19 amino acids. CDR3 protein: CASSVVSSGGRVDTGELFF. CDR3 DNA: TGTGCCAGCAGCGTAGTCTCTAGCGGGGGTCGGGTGGACACCGGGGAGCTGTTTTTT.

The chain joins TRBV10-2 to TRBJ1-1; TRBD1 is a possible D gene (5 bases). The V gene lost 2 bases and the J gene lost 0 bases, with 7 bases spanning the gap. This CDR3 is 14 amino acids long. Germline-derived CDR1 and CDR2 are WSHSY and SAAADI. CDR3 sequence reads: CASSEGRVNTEAFF. The DNA of the CDR3 is TGCGCCAGCAGTGAGGGCAGGGTGAACACTGAAGCTTTCTTT.

This clone was found a few times. This chain uses TRBV2 with TRBJ2-5, with D perhaps matching TRBD2 (5 bases). The CDR3 has 13 residues. Looked up from germline, CDR1 is SNHLY and CDR2 is FYNNEI. Trimming cost V 4 bases and J 4 bases, with 10 bases left between them. In DNA, the CDR3 is TGTGCCAGCAGTGTAGTGCTAGCAGAGACCCAGTACTTC. It codes for CASSVVLAETQYF.

This rearrangement joins TRBV20-1 to TRBJ2-5, with TRBD2 matching 7 bases. This CDR3 is 13 amino acids long. Germline V lookup: CDR1 DFQATT, CDR2 SNEGSKA (reference sequence). V lost 3 bases to trimming and J lost 9 bases; unmatched junction nucleotides: 10. In nucleotides, the CDR3 is TGCAGTGCTAGTATGGCGGGGGTAGTATCCCAGTACTTC. Encoded protein: CSASMAGVVSQYF.

The chain has TRBV24-1 and TRBJ1-3; D is unclear. V lost 3 bases, J lost 1 base, and 9 bases lay in between. Germline CDR1 and CDR2: KGHDR and SFDVKD. CDR3 size: 15 residues. For the CDR3, the DNA is TGTGCCACCAGTGATGCCAGGATTTCTGGAAACACCATATATTTT. Residues: CATSDARISGNTIYF.

The chain has TRBV7-2 and TRBJ1-1; no clear D gene. In germline, CDR1 is SGHTA, CDR2 FQGNSA. Trimming shortened V by 4 bases and J by 1 base, and 10 bases separated the two germline ends. The CDR3 consists of 14 residues. The CDR3 region has the DNA TGTGCCAGCAGCTACTTACGCGGGAACACTGAAGCTTTCTTT. Amino acid sequence: CASSYLRGNTEAFF.

The chain couples TRBV18 to TRBJ2-1; TRBD1 aligns across 8 bases. This CDR3 comprises 15 residues. Germline loops: CDR1 KGHSH, CDR2 LQKENI. Trimming took 3 bases from V and 8 from J; bases not matched to a gene: 9. The CDR3, as DNA: TGTGCCAGCTCACCTCCGGGACAGGTTAATTATGAGCAGTTCTTC. Translation gives CASSPPGQVNYEQFF.

The genes are TRBV7-6 and TRBJ2-5; 13 nucleotides line up with TRBD2. Germline lookup yields CDR1 SGHVS and CDR2 FNYEAQ. The trim removed 3 bases at V and 2 bases at J, leaving 9 bases unmatched. The CDR3 is made up of 18 amino acids. The CDR3 DNA reads as TGTGCCAGCAGCTTTAGAACTAGCGGGGGGGCTATACAAGAGACCCAGTACTTC. It codes for CASSFRTSGGAIQETQYF.

The CDR3, as DNA: TGTGCCAGCAGCTTAGTGGGGGGTGAGCAGTTCTTC. As protein: CASSLVGGEQFF. The J gene is TRBJ2-1, the V gene TRBV11-3; D is perhaps TRBD2 (6 bases). The CDR3 loop spans 12 amino acids. CDR1 is SGHNT, CDR2 YENEEA, per germline. Trimming cost V 1 base and J 9 bases, with 7 bases left between them. Full variable domain (remainder filled in from reference TRBV11-3 and TRBJ2-1): EAGVVQSPRYKIIEKKQPVAFWCNPISGHNTLYWYLQNLGQGPELLIRYENEEAVDDSQLPKDRFSAERLKGVDSTLKIQPAELGDSAVYLCASSLVGGEQFFGPGTRLTVL.

This chain uses TRBV15 with TRBJ1-5; tentatively, D is TRBD1 (6 bases). V was trimmed by 0 bases and J by 6 bases, leaving 18 bases between them. The CDR3 runs 17 residues. The V gene's germline CDR1 is LNHNV and CDR2 YYDKDF (reference sequence). The CDR3 is CATSRDWAGATGQPQHF. CDR3 coding DNA: TGTGCCACCAGCAGAGATTGGGCGGGGGCGACAGGTCAGCCCCAGCATTTT.

This clone came up once. The V gene is TRBV7-8, the J gene TRBJ1-2; unclear D gene. Germline CDR1 and CDR2: SGHVS and FQNEAQ. V shed 2 bases and J shed 2 bases, with 6 bases lying between them. This CDR3 region has 13 residues. CDR3 DNA: TGTGCCAGCAGCTTAATGCGGAACTATGGCTACACCTTC. Encoded protein: CASSLMRNYGYTF.

This clone appeared a single time. This sequence joins TRBV6-5 and TRBJ1-2; D remains ambiguous. The CDR3 is 15 residues long. The germline V gene has CDR1 MNHEY and CDR2 SVGAGI. Deletions cut 7 bases from V and 3 bases from J, with 18 bases between. The CDR3 DNA is TGTGCCAGCAACCTAGGGAGACTACCTGACTATGGCTACACCTTC. Its protein product is CASNLGRLPDYGYTF.

This clone was picked up one time. This sequence joins TRBV21-1 and TRBJ2-3; the table gives TRBD2 as D, unverified against the DNA. TRBV21-1 is a pseudogene segment. The CDR3 runs to 22 residues. This chain's CDR3 is CASTTPLAPSGPPLRFTDTQYF. For the CDR3, the DNA is TGTGCCAGCACTACACCCCTCGCCCCCTCGGGTCCTCCCCTTAGGTTCACAGATACGCAGTATTTT.

V and J are TRBV6-1 and TRBJ2-7; D uncertain. Trimming removed 1 base from V and 1 base from J, with 11 bases in between. CDR1 and CDR2 (germline): MNHNS, SASEGT. CDR3 length equals 15 residues. CDR3 DNA sequence: TGTGCCAGCAGTGAAGTTGGGCTCAGGTCCTACGAGCAGTACTTC. Its protein product is CASSEVGLRSYEQYF.

This chain links TRBV3-1 (or the pseudogene TRBV3-2) with TRBJ2-5, with 9 bases lining up with TRBD2. V was pared by 5 bases and J by 2 bases, with 9 bases of the junction left unmatched. There are 16 residues in the CDR3. Germline V gene sequence: CDR1 LGHDT, CDR2 YNNKEL (reference sequence). CDR3: CASSLQPGLAQETQYF. DNA of the CDR3: TGTGCCAGCAGCTTACAACCGGGACTAGCTCAAGAGACCCAGTACTTC.

This clone was recorded a few times. The chain employs TRBV6-5 and TRBJ2-4, with TRBD2 identical over 8 bases. CDR3 size: 12 residues. V lost 6 bases and J lost 12; bases outside the gene matches: 7. From germline, CDR1 is MNHEY and CDR2 SVGAGI. The CDR3 sequence: CASSPLADTQYF. CDR3 nucleotides: TGTGCCAGCAGCCCACTAGCGGATACTCAGTACTTC.

The chain employs TRBV5-4 and TRBJ2-5, with a tentative D call TRBD1 (6 bases). This CDR3 is 16 amino acids long. Germline V lookup: CDR1 SGHNT, CDR2 YYREEE (reference sequence). The ends were cut back, 0 bases at V and 2 bases at J, with 14 bases in the middle. CDR3 residues: CASSLGSGQLQETQYF. The CDR3 nucleotides read TGTGCCAGCAGCTTGGGGTCAGGACAGTTACAAGAGACCCAGTACTTC.

The chain combines TRBV7-9 with TRBJ2-3; D is perhaps TRBD2 (7 bases). Germline loops: CDR1 SEHNR, CDR2 FQNEAQ (reference sequence). V lost 6 bases, J lost 1 base, and 14 bases lay in between. CDR3 length: 15 amino acids. CDR3 DNA: TGTGCCAGCAGTAAAGGGGGGGCCGGCACAGATACGCAGTATTTT. Its translation: CASSKGGAGTDTQYF.

The DNA for the CDR3 is TGCGCCAGCAGTCAATCTTCGGTAAATGGCTACACCTTC. Translated, it gives CASSQSSVNGYTF. The chain has TRBV23-1 and TRBJ1-2; D gene unclear. TRBV23-1 is sorted into the ORF group, with uncertain function. Trimming stripped 0 bases from V and 6 bases from J, with 8 bases between. CDR3 length: 13 residues.

The rearrangement links TRBV4-2 to TRBJ2-3; 9 nucleotides agree with TRBD2. The CDR3 runs 16 residues. Trimming cost V 1 base and J 3 bases; bases outside gene matches: 5. Germline V lookup: CDR1 LGHNA, CDR2 YNFKEQ. The CDR3, as DNA: TGTGCCAGCAGCCAAGCGAGCGGGGGGACGACAGATACGCAGTATTTT. It is translated as CASSQASGGTTDTQYF.

The V gene is TRBV5-1, the J gene TRBJ1-1; 7 bases match TRBD1. This CDR3 has 15 amino acids. With V trimmed by 3 bases and J by 5 bases, 10 bases remained unmatched. CDR1 and CDR2 from the germline V gene are SGHRS and YFSETQ. CDR3 nucleotides: TGCGCCAGCAGCTCGGGCACAGGGGCCCGAACTGAAGCTTTCTTT. Its protein product is CASSSGTGARTEAFF.